This TCR beta chain is drawn from a study of T cells after yellow fever vaccination. The overall study: It was SMART-Seq v4 Ultra Low Input that prepared the fractions with low cell numbers. The study, taken as a whole, reports: The study found a weaker secondary response that peaked faster, day 5 versus 15. One caveat is that FACS-sorted repertoires could contain abundant clonotypes contaminating from the bulk population.

5'RACE template switching produced TCR cDNA carrying a universal primer site and UMIs. TCRdb analysed the 5' RACE reads with MiXCR anew, one entry per CDR3 protein. Among some 150,000 distinct CDR3 sequences listed, approximately 9.7% were seen once. Comments on this clonotype: The antigen is not known.

CDR1 is SGHDT and CDR2 is YYEEEE in the germline V gene. V trimming: 2 bases; J trimming: 5 bases; junction bases outside the gene matches: 5. CDR3 length equals 14 residues. Sequencing was performed on CD8+ T cells sorted from PBMCs, taken 45 days after the yellow fever booster vaccination. The TCR was taken from a man younger than 35 who received the YFV17D yellow fever vaccine. This chain links TRBV5-6 with TRBJ2-5, with 8 bases lining up with TRBD1. The CDR3: CASSFATGEETQYF. DNA for the CDR3: TGTGCCAGCAGCTTTGCGACAGGGGAGGAGACCCAGTACTTC.